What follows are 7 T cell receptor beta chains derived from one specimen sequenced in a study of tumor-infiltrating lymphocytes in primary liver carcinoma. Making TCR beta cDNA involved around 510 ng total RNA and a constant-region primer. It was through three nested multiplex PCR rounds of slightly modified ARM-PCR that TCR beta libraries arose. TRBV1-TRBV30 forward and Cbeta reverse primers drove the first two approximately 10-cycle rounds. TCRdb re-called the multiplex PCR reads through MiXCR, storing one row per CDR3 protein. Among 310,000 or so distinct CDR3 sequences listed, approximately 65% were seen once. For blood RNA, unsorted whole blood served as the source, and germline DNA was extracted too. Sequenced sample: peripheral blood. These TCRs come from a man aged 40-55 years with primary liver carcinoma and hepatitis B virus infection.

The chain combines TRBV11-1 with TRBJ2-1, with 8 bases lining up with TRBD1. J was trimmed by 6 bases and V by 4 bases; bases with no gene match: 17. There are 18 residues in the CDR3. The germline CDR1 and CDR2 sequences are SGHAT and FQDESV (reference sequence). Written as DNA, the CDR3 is TGTGCCAGCAGCTCACGCTTCAACCGGACAGGGACAAGCAATGAGCAGTTCTTC. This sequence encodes CASSSRFNRTGTSNEQFF. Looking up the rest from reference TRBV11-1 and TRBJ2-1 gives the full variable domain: EAEVAQSPRYKITEKSQAVAFWCDPISGHATLYWYRQILGQGPELLVQFQDESVVDDSQLPKDRFSAERLKGVDSTLKIQPAELGDSAMYLCASSSRFNRTGTSNEQFFGPGTRLTVL.

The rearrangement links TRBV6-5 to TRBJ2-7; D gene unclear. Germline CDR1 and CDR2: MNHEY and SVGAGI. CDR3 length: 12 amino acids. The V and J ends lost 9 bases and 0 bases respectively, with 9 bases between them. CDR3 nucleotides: TGTGCCAGTTGGAGTAGCTCCTACGAGCAGTACTTC. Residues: CASWSSSYEQYF.

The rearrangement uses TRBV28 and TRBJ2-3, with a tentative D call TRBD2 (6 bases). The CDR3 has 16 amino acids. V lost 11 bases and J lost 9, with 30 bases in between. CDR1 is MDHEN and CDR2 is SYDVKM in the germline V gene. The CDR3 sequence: CACSLPPGTPRPTQYF. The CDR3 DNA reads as TGTGCCTGTAGCCTCCCTCCCGGGACTCCCAGACCCACGCAGTATTTT.

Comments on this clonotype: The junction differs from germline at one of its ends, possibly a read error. In DNA, the CDR3 is TGCAGCGTTGAAGTCCCTAGAAGGGGCACAAATACGCAGTATTTT. Amino acid sequence: CSVEVPRRGTNTQYF. This rearrangement joins TRBV29-1 to TRBJ2-3, with D possibly being TRBD1 (5 bases). The CDR3 has 15 amino acids. CDR1 is SQVTM and CDR2 is ANQGSEA in the germline V gene.

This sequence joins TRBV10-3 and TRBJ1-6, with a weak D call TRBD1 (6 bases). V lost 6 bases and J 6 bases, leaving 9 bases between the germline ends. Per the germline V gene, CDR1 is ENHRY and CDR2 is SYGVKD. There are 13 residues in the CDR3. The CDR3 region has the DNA TGTGCCATCAGGGGGGCAGTTAATTCACCCCTCCACTTT. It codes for CAIRGAVNSPLHF.

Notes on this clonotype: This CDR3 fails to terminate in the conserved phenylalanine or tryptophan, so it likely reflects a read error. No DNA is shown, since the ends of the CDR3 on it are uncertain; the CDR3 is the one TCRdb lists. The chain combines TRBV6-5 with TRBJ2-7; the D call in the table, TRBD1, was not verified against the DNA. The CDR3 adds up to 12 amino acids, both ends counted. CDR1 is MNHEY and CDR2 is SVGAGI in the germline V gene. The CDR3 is CVSSPRQGRQYL.

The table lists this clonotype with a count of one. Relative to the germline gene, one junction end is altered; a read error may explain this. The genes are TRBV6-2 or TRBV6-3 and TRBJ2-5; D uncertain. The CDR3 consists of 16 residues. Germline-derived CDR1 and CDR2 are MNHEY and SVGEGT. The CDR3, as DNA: TGTGCCAGCAGTTACCCCCGCCAGGCCGTACATGAGATCCAGTACTTC. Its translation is CASSYPRQAVHEIQYF.